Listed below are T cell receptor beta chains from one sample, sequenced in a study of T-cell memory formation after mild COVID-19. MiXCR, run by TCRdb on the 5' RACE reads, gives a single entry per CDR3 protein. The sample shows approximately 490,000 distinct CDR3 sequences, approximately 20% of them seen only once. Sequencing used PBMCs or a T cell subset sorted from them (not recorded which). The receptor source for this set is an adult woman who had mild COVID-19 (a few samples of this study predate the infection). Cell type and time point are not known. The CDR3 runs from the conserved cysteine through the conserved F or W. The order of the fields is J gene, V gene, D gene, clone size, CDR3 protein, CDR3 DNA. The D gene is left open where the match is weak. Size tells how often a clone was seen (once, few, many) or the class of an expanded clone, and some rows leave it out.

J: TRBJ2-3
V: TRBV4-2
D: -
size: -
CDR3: CASSHPGRGARTDTQYF
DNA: TGTGCCAGCAGCCATCCCGGACGAGGGGCGCGCACAGATACGCAGTATTTT

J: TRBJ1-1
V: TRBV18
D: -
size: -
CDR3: CASSPSGVRVGLNTEAFF
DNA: TGTGCCAGCTCACCAAGTGGTGTTAGGGTGGGCTTAAACACTGAAGCTTTCTTT

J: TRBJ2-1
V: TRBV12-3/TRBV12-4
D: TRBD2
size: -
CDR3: CASSPRTSRGSDEQFF
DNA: TGTGCCAGCAGCCCCAGGACTAGTCGAGGTTCGGATGAGCAGTTCTTC

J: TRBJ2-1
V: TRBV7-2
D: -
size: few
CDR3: CASSLAPHYNEQFF
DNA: TGTGCCAGCAGCTTAGCGCCGCACTACAATGAGCAGTTCTTC

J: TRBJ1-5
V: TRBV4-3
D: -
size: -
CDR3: CASSQVNTGINQPQHF
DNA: TGCGCCAGCAGCCAAGTGAATACAGGGATCAATCAGCCCCAGCATTTT

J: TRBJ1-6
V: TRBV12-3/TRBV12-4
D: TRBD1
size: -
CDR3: CASSLPRGVDPNSPLHF
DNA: TGTGCCAGCAGTTTGCCCAGGGGGGTAGACCCTAATTCACCCCTCCACTTT

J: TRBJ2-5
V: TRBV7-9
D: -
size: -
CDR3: CASSLAGGALASQYF
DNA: TGTGCCAGCAGCTTAGCGGGAGGCGCTCTAGCTTCCCAGTACTTC

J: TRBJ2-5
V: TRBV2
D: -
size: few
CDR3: CASNETPVGPQYF
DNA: TGTGCCAGCAACGAAACCCCCGTAGGGCCCCAGTACTTC

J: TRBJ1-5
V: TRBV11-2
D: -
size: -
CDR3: CASSKDRNQPQHF
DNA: TGTGCCAGCAGTAAGGACAGAAATCAGCCCCAGCATTTT

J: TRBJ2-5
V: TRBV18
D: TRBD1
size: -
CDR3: CATNRTGLWGETQYF
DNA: TGTGCCACCAACCGGACAGGCCTCTGGGGGGAGACCCAGTACTTC

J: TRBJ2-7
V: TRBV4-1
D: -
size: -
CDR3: CASSQGPSRGPSGSYEQYF
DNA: TGCGCCAGCAGCCAAGGCCCTTCTCGGGGGCCTAGCGGCTCCTACGAGCAGTACTTC

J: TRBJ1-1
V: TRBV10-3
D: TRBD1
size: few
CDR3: CAISEPTGDTEAFF
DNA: TGTGCCATCAGTGAGCCCACAGGGGACACTGAAGCTTTCTTT

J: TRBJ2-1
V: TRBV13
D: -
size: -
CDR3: CASSFPLGNEQFF
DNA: TGTGCCAGCAGCTTCCCACTAGGAAATGAGCAGTTCTTC

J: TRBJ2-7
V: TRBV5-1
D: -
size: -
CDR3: CASSQLTAYYEQYF
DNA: TGCGCCAGCAGCCAACTGACAGCGTACTACGAGCAGTACTTC

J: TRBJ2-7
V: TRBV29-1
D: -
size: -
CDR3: CSVETGSYEQYF
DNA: TGCAGCGTTGAAACAGGGTCCTACGAGCAGTACTTC

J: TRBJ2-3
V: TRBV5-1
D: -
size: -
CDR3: CASSSTAGAPDTQYF
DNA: TGCGCCAGCAGCTCCACCGCGGGGGCCCCAGATACGCAGTATTTT

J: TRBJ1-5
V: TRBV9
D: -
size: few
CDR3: CASSVAGGQPQHF
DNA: TGTGCCAGCAGCGTAGCGGGGGGCCAGCCCCAGCATTTT

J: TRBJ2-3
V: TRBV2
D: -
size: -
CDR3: CASSEWTNPTDTQYF
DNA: TGTGCCAGCAGTGAGTGGACTAACCCCACAGATACGCAGTATTTT

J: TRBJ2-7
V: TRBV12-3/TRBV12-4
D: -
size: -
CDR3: CASSLADPSYEQYF
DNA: TGTGCCAGCAGTTTAGCAGACCCCTCCTACGAGCAGTACTTC

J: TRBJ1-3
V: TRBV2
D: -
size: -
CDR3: CASSLGARGNTIYF
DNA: TGTGCCAGCAGTCTGGGGGCGCGTGGAAACACCATATATTTT

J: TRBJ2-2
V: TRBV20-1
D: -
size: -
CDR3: CSASFRGPDTGELFF
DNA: TGCAGTGCTAGTTTCCGTGGGCCGGACACCGGGGAGCTGTTTTTT

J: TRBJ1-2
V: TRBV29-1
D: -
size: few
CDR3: CSTTDTDYGYTF
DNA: TGCAGCACAACGGACACGGACTATGGCTACACCTTC

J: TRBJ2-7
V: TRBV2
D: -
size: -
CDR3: CASSGRGVYEQYF
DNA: TGTGCCAGCAGTGGAAGAGGAGTCTACGAGCAGTACTTC

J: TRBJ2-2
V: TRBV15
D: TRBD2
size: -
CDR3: CATSTELAGAANTGELFF
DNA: TGTGCCACCAGCACAGAACTAGCGGGGGCCGCGAACACCGGGGAGCTGTTTTTT

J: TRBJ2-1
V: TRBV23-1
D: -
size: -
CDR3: CASSSGGGNNEQFF
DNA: TGCGCCAGCAGTTCCGGTGGAGGGAACAATGAGCAGTTCTTC

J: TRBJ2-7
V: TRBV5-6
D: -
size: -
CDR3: CASSPTEGPDEQYF
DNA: TGTGCCAGCAGCCCTACCGAGGGGCCTGACGAGCAGTACTTC

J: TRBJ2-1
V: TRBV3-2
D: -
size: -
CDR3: CASSHARASGYNEQFF
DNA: TGTGCCAGCAGCCATGCCCGGGCCTCCGGGTACAATGAGCAGTTCTTC

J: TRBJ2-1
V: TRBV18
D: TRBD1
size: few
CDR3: CASSPPLPDRVGHEQFF
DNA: TGTGCCAGCTCACCACCACTTCCGGACAGGGTCGGGCATGAGCAGTTCTTC

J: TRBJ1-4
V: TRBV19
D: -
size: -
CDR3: CASSIDDSLNEKLFF
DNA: TGTGCCAGTAGTATAGACGACAGCCTTAATGAAAAACTGTTTTTT

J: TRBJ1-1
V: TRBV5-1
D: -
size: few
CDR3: CASSNQGNTEAFF
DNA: TGCGCCAGCAGCAATCAGGGAAACACTGAAGCTTTCTTT

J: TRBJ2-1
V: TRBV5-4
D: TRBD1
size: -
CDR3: CASSPQGARNEQFF
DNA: TGTGCCAGCAGCCCACAGGGGGCACGGAATGAGCAGTTCTTC

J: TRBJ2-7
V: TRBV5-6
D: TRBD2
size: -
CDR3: CASSLGLATTYEQYF
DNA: TGTGCCAGCAGCCTGGGACTAGCGACGACCTACGAGCAGTACTTC

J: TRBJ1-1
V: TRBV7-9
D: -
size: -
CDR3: CASSSLGDSGTEAFF
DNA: TGTGCCAGCAGCTCCCTGGGGGATTCTGGCACTGAAGCTTTCTTT

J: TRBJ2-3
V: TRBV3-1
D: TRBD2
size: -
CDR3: CASSLRLAGGTSTDTQYF
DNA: TGTGCCAGCAGCCTCCGACTAGCGGGGGGTACTAGCACAGATACGCAGTATTTT

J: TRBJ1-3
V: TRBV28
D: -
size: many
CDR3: CASSLGTRNTIYF
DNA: TGTGCCAGCAGTCTTGGGACTCGAAACACCATATATTTT

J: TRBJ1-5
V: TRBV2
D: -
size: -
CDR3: CASSAGHLASNQPQHF
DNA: TGTGCCAGCAGTGCGGGACACCTGGCAAGCAATCAGCCCCAGCATTTT

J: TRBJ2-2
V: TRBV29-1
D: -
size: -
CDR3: CSVEDLESGELFF
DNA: TGCAGCGTTGAAGATCTGGAGTCGGGGGAGCTGTTTTTT

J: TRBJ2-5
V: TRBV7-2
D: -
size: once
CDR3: CASSLGELTVQETQYF
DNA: TGTGCCAGCAGCTTAGGGGAGCTTACCGTTCAAGAGACCCAGTACTTC

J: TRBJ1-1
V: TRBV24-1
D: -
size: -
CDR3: CATSDSPDRTEAFF
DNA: TGTGCCACCAGTGATTCGCCTGACAGAACTGAAGCTTTCTTT